The entry that follows covers one TCR beta chain sequence. This sample was taken from a study of T cell changes during pregnancy in multiple sclerosis. This CDR3 contains 16 residues. Per the germline V gene, CDR1 is MNHNY and CDR2 is SVGAGI (reference sequence). V lost 2 bases to trimming and J lost 2 bases; unmatched junction nucleotides: 5. Repertoires were generated with immunoSEQ multiplex PCR, while TCRdb's copy carries only in-frame clones and drops some. The sample has 40,000 to 45,000 clones; 70% to 90% are singletons. V usage is TRBV6-6 and J usage is TRBJ1-4; 7 bases are shared with TRBD1. This TCR was recovered from a female donor with multiple sclerosis, enrolled in a pregnancy study. Material: CD4+ T cells from peripheral blood mononuclear cells, obtained in the first trimester of pregnancy. The CDR3 loop is CASSYRPGGTNEKLFF. The CDR3 nucleotides read TGTGCCAGCAGTTACCGCCCAGGGGGTACTAATGAAAAACTGTTTTTT.